A selection of T cell receptor beta chains follows, all from one sample in a study of T cell changes during pregnancy in multiple sclerosis. Only in-frame clones appear in the TCRdb table, and some are missing; sequencing was by immunoSEQ multiplex PCR. The sample lists some 17,000 clones; 95% to 97% were seen once. The sequencing here drew on peripheral blood, taken in the third trimester of pregnancy. Receptor source: a female donor with multiple sclerosis, enrolled in a pregnancy study. Both conserved end residues are part of each CDR3. The D gene is left open where the match is weak. The size of a clone is reported for some rows only, either as once, few or many, or as a class for expanded clones.

d_call clone_size j_call v_call cdr3_nt cdr3_aa
- few TRBJ1-6 TRBV6-5 TGTGCCAGCAGCCCCACAGCCGTCCATTCACCCCTCCACTTT CASSPTAVHSPLHF
- - TRBJ1-2 TRBV6-5 TGTGCCAGCAGTGCCTTCGGGGGTAACTATGGCTACACCTTC CASSAFGGNYGYTF
TRBD1 few TRBJ1-2 TRBV28 TGTGCCAGCACGCTGGGAGGGACAGGGGGCGCGAAGGGCTACACCTTC CASTLGGTGGAKGYTF
- few TRBJ1-2 TRBV7-6 TGTGCCAGCAGCGGAGATCACTATGGCTACACCTTC CASSGDHYGYTF
- - TRBJ2-2 TRBV28 TGTGCCAGCAGTTTAAACCCTGGGAATACCGGCCCCAGGGAAGGCCGGTACACCGGGGAGCTGTTTTTT CASSLNPGNTGPREGRYTGELFF
TRBD1 - TRBJ2-7 TRBV6-5 TGTGCCAGTTCTCCGGGACAGCCCTACGAGCAGTACTTC CASSPGQPYEQYF
TRBD1 - TRBJ1-1 TRBV19 TGTGCCAGTACCCCGACAGGGGCGATTTACACTGAAGCTTTCTTT CASTPTGAIYTEAFF
- - TRBJ1-2 TRBV5-1 TGCGCCAGCAGCTTGGGGGCGACCTTACAGGGAGAGGGCTACACCTTC CASSLGATLQGEGYTF
- - TRBJ2-7 TRBV7-6 TGTGCCAGCAGCTTGTCCGGGGACGAGCAGTACTTC CASSLSGDEQYF
- - TRBJ1-1 TRBV5-4 TGTGCCAGCAGCTTTACACCGAACACTGAAGCTTTCTTT CASSFTPNTEAFF
TRBD2 - TRBJ2-7 TRBV5-4 TGTGCCAGCACCAAAGCCCTCAGCGGGGGGTCCTACGAGCAGTACTTC CASTKALSGGSYEQYF
- - TRBJ2-5 TRBV28 TGTGCCAGCAGTAGAGAAGAGACCCAGTACTTC CASSREETQYF
TRBD2 - TRBJ2-3 TRBV7-6 TGTGCCAGCAGCTTAGTCGGGGGGTCGGGGGATACGCAGTATTTT CASSLVGGSGDTQYF
TRBD2 - TRBJ2-1 TRBV10-3 TGTGCCTCTACTAGCGGAGATACCAATGAGCAGTTCTTC CASTSGDTNEQFF
TRBD1 - TRBJ2-7 TRBV27 TGTGCCAGCAGATACACCACAGGGGGGATTCCCTACGAGCAGTACTTC CASRYTTGGIPYEQYF
- - TRBJ2-4 TRBV19 TGTGCCAGTAGTATAAGGCAGGGGCTAGCCAAAAACATTCAGTACTTC CASSIRQGLAKNIQYF
TRBD2 - TRBJ2-5 TRBV5-1 TGCGCCAGCAGCTCCCTCGGCGGGGGAGCCCAAGAGACCCAGTACTTC CASSSLGGGAQETQYF
- - TRBJ2-1 TRBV10-2 TGCGCCAGCAGTGGACTTATGAATGAGCAGTTCTTC CASSGLMNEQFF
- once TRBJ2-2 TRBV6-1 TGTGCCAGCAGCCCCACTACCGGGGAGCTGTTTTTT CASSPTTGELFF
- - TRBJ2-5 TRBV7-7 TGTGCCAGCAGCTCGGAAGAGACCCAGTACTTC CASSSEETQYF
- - TRBJ1-4 TRBV19 TGTGCCAGTAGTACCTATACAGACAAAAAACTGTTTTTT CASSTYTDKKLFF
TRBD1 - TRBJ1-2 TRBV14 TGTGCCAGCAGCCAATTAGGACAGGGGTCATATGGCTACACCTTC CASSQLGQGSYGYTF
- - TRBJ1-3 TRBV30 TGTGCCTGGAGTGTACCAGGGGTCTATGGAAACACCATATATTTT CAWSVPGVYGNTIYF
- - TRBJ2-7 TRBV7-3 TGTGCCAGCAGCCCTAGGCCGGGACACCCCTACGAGCAGTACTTC CASSPRPGHPYEQYF
- - TRBJ2-7 TRBV6-6 TGTGCCAGCAGGACTGAACAGGGTCGGGGCTACGAGCAGTACTTC CASRTEQGRGYEQYF
- few TRBJ1-2 TRBV20-1 TGCAGTGCTAAGAGCCCCGGGGGCTACACCTTC CSAKSPGGYTF
- - TRBJ1-4 TRBV6-6 TGTGCCAGCACGAGTAATAATGAAAAACTGTTTTTT CASTSNNEKLFF
TRBD1 - TRBJ1-6 TRBV2 TGTGCCAGCAGAAACAGGGGTAGCTCCTATAATTCACCCCTCCACTTT CASRNRGSSYNSPLHF
- - TRBJ2-7 TRBV2 TGTGCCAGCAGCAAGACAGGCTACGAGCAGTACTTC CASSKTGYEQYF
TRBD1 - TRBJ2-4 TRBV28 TGTGCCAGCAGTCCGGGACAGGGCAAGGTAGCCAAAAACATTCAGTACTTC CASSPGQGKVAKNIQYF
- - TRBJ1-4 TRBV4-3 TGCGCCAGCAGCCAAGAGGTGCTAGTCGAACTGTTTTTT CASSQEVLVELFF
TRBD1 - TRBJ1-6 TRBV5-4 TGTGCCAGCAGCCCCAGGGGGCCCCCCATTAATGCACCCCTCCACTTT CASSPRGPPINAPLHF
- - TRBJ1-4 TRBV5-1 TGCGCCACCTCCAAGGGGACTAATGAAAAACTGTTTTTT CATSKGTNEKLFF
- - TRBJ2-7 TRBV11-2 TGTGCCAGCAGCTTAGATGGAGTAGAGTACGAGCAGTACTTC CASSLDGVEYEQYF
TRBD2 - TRBJ2-3 TRBV6-6 TGTGCCAGCAGTTACTCGACAGCGGGAGAACGGGATACGCAGTATTTT CASSYSTAGERDTQYF
TRBD1 - TRBJ2-6 TRBV27 TGTGCCAGCAGTTTAGGGACAGGGACAGGGGCCAACGTCCTGACTTTC CASSLGTGTGANVLTF
- - TRBJ2-3 TRBV9 TGTGCCAGCAGCGGCCCCTCGGGACTCACTCCGGATACGCAGTATTTT CASSGPSGLTPDTQYF
TRBD1 - TRBJ1-2 TRBV19 TGTGCCAGTAGCCAGGGGGCCCCAACCCACTATGGCTACACCTTC CASSQGAPTHYGYTF
TRBD2 - TRBJ2-5 TRBV5-1 TGCGCCAGCAGCCCGCCGGGACTACAAGAGACCCAGTACTTC CASSPPGLQETQYF
TRBD2 - TRBJ2-3 TRBV28 TGTGCCAGCAGTTCCCGTAGCGGGGGCCTCACAGATACGCAGTATTTT CASSSRSGGLTDTQYF
- once TRBJ1-5 TRBV19 TGTGCCAGTAGTACGACAGGAAATAGCAATCAGCCCCAGCATTTT CASSTTGNSNQPQHF
- - TRBJ1-5 TRBV4-1 TGCGCCAGCAGCCAAGCCACAGGGTTAAGTCAGCCCCAGCATTTT CASSQATGLSQPQHF
- - TRBJ2-3 TRBV28 TGTGCCAGCAGTACCATGAGGGGGTTTGGGGATACGCAGTATTTT CASSTMRGFGDTQYF
- once TRBJ1-4 TRBV15 TGTGCCACCAGCAGGGTTGGGCGTGGCGGGAAAGAAAAACTGTTTTTT CATSRVGRGGKEKLFF
TRBD2 - TRBJ2-5 TRBV9 TGTGCCAGCAGCGTAGGGACTAGTCGAGAGACCCAGTACTTC CASSVGTSRETQYF
TRBD2 - TRBJ2-1 TRBV14 TGTGCCAGCAGCCAAGTCTTCGGACTAGCGGGGGTTACCGGGGAACGTGAGCAGTTCTTC CASSQVFGLAGVTGEREQFF